The clone carrying this T cell receptor beta chain was found many times. The sample originates from a study of T cells in Graves' hyperthyroidism and ophthalmopathy. Study in general: Initial diagnosis, before any treatment, was when peripheral blood was collected.

Using RNA transcripts as the source, TCR beta CDR3 regions were amplified. TCR CDR3 underwent first-round RT-PCR with the HTBI primer set. MiXCR was run by TCRdb on the multiplex PCR reads, yielding one entry per CDR3 protein. The sample yields roughly 240,000 distinct CDR3 sequences, about a sixth seen once. Ophthalmopathy patients showed a Clinical Activity Score of at least 3, NOSPECS grade of at least 4 and duration under 3 months. Clinical symptoms, serum thyroxine, TRAb, thyroid ultrasound and orbital computed tomography established diagnosis. Fresh 10 ml peripheral blood yielded PBMCs. Germline CDR1 and CDR2: MGHRA and YSYEKL. With 2 bases removed from V and 0 bases from J, the gap between germline ends came to 13 bases. CDR3 length: 17 residues.

The sequence was collected from a woman aged 18 to 35 with Graves' ophthalmopathy. The gene calls are TRBV4-1 and TRBJ1-4; D is undetermined. The sample comprised blood. Written as DNA, the CDR3 is TGCGCCAGCAGCCAACGGACTCACGCCTCAACTAATGAAAAACTGTTTTTT. Amino acids: CASSQRTHASTNEKLFF.